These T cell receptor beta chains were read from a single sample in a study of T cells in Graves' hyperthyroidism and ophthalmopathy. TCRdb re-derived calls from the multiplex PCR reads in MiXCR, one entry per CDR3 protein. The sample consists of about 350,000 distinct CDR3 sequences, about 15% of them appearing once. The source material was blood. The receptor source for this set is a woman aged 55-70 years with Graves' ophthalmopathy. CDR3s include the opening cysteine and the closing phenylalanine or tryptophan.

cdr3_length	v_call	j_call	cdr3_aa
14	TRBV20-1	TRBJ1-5	CSATTGTLNQSQHF
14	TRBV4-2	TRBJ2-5	CASSPELALETQYF
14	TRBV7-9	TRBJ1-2	CASIFLGGARGYTF
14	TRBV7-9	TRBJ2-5	CASSPPSSGETQYF
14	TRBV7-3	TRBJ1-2	CASSKGGQSYGYTF
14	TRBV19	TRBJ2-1	CASSPVGTYNEQFF
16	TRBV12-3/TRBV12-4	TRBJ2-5	CASSLWASGNQETQYF
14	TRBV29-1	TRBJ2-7	CSVEDHGGSYEQYF
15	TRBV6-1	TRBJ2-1	CASSYRGGGGDEQFF
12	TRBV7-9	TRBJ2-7	CASEKDGYEQYF
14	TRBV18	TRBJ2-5	CASSPDRGQETQYF
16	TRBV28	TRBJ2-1	CASRSAGTSGYNEQFF
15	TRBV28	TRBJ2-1	CASSTPGLALSREFF
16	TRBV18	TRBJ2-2	CASSPRGQSNTGELFF
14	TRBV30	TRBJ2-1	CAWSAGQENNEQFF
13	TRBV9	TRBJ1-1	CASSQGPNTEAFF
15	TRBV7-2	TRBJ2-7	CASSSTGTGRAEQYF
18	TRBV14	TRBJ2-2	CASSQDRASGRNTGELFF
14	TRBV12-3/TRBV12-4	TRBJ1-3	CASSLGQPGGTIYF
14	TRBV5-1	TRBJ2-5	CASKGLAGAETQYF